This T cell receptor beta chain came from a study of blood T cell repertoires in COVID-19. Study overall: The samples span acute and convalescent COVID-19 from the United States, Italy and Spain. T cells, B-cell-depleted T cells, or PBMCs supplied cDNA or gDNA.

Per germline, CDR1 SGHVS and CDR2 FQNEAQ. The length of the CDR3 is 14 residues. The V segment lost 5 bases and the J segment 3 bases; nucleotides outside the gene matches: 4. Ages ranged from roughly 18 to 100 years, with residence in 24 US areas. Original processing notes: Estimated nucleated cell counts came from reference gene primer amplification. The protocol was immunoSEQ multiplex PCR, while the TCRdb copy is restricted to in-frame clones and leaves out a portion. V and J calls and clone size are copied from that table; D and trimming were computed from the DNA. The sample holds approximately 190,000 clones, 84% seen once.

The chain has TRBV7-8 and TRBJ1-2; TRBD1 agrees at 9 bases. Sequencing was done on a sample of PBMCs or T cells enriched from blood (not recorded which). The sequence came from a man in his forties who had recovered from COVID-19. As DNA, the CDR3 is TGTGCCAGCAGCCCGGACAGGGGTGACTATGGCTACACCTTC. Amino acid sequence: CASSPDRGDYGYTF.